The present T cell receptor (beta chain) was sequenced within a study of neoadjuvant anti-PD-1 for oral cavity cancer. Only in-frame clones appear in the TCRdb table, and some are missing; sequencing was by immunoSEQ multiplex PCR. The sample lists some 22,000 clones; around 26% were seen once. In the case of this clone: Its target is unknown.

Study findings and constraints: Treg/Th17 ratio rose with pretreatment blood and fell with post-treatment tumor TCRbeta clonality.

The sample's time point: after neoadjuvant nivolumab, at surgical resection. Trimming stripped 5 bases from V and 0 bases from J, with 14 bases between. Germline values: CDR1 SGHVS, CDR2 FQNEAQ. The CDR3 runs to 15 residues. The rearrangement joins TRBV7-8 to TRBJ2-7; the D is unclear. Sequenced material: tumor tissue, taken after nivolumab (anti-PD-1) treatment. This receptor was obtained from a person between 40 and 85 years old with oral cavity squamous cell carcinoma. The CDR3 coding sequence is TGTGCCAGCAGCCCCGAGGTAGCCAGCTCCTACGAGCAGTACTTC. Translated, it gives CASSPEVASSYEQYF.